The 27 T cell receptor beta chains given below trace back to one sample, sequenced in a study of blood T cell repertoires in COVID-19. Libraries were prepared by immunoSEQ multiplex PCR; TCRdb keeps only in-frame clonotypes and omits some of them. The sample lists about 280,000 clones; 80% to 90% were seen once. The sequenced sample was PBMCs or T cells enriched from blood (not recorded which). Receptors originate from a woman between 25 and 40 years old with acute COVID-19.

The chain recombines TRBV13 with TRBJ2-7, with 10 bases matching TRBD1. Trimming at V came to 0 bases and at J to 4 bases, leaving 6 bases not matched to a gene. The CDR3 loop spans 16 amino acids. The germline V gene encodes CDR1 PRHDT and CDR2 FYEKMQ (reference sequence). Here the CDR3 DNA reads TGTGCCAGCAGCTTAGGGGGTGGGGACAGGGGTTACGAGCAGTACTTC. This gives the protein CASSLGGGDRGYEQYF.

V usage is TRBV3-1 (or the pseudogene TRBV3-2) and J usage is TRBJ1-2; D may be TRBD1 (5 bases). The CDR3 runs 13 residues. Trimming cost V 4 bases and J 7 bases, with 13 bases left between them. Germline lookup yields CDR1 LGHDT and CDR2 YNNKEL (reference sequence). DNA for the CDR3: TGTGCCAGCAGCCCCGGGGACTGGGGTGGCTACACCTTC. It translates to CASSPGDWGGYTF.

As DNA, the CDR3 is TGTGCCATCGAGGTAGCGGGAGGGCACTACAATGAGCAGTTCTTC. It translates to CAIEVAGGHYNEQFF. This chain connects TRBV10-3 to TRBJ2-1, with 11 bases aligning to TRBD2. Germline lookup yields CDR1 ENHRY and CDR2 SYGVKD. V shed 8 bases, J shed 3 bases, and the junction held 6 bases outside the gene matches. This CDR3 has 15 amino acids.

The CDR3 nucleotides read TGTGCCAGCCCGGGTTCCAGCACAGATACGCAGTATTTT. Translated, it gives CASPGSSTDTQYF. The chain uses TRBV7-9 and TRBJ2-3; D unclear. The germline V gene encodes CDR1 SEHNR and CDR2 FQNEAQ (reference sequence). The CDR3 loop spans 13 amino acids. With 8 bases removed from V and 0 bases from J, the gap between germline ends came to 9 bases.

A remark on this clone: Other DNA sequences from this sample encode an identical CDR3 as well. This chain joins TRBV6-5 and TRBJ2-2; D might be TRBD2 (5 bases). CDR3 length: 14 residues. Germline CDR1 is MNHEY and CDR2 is SVGAGI. Trimming shortened V by 2 bases and J by 1 base, and 5 bases separated the two germline ends. The CDR3 sequence: CASSYGLNTGELFF. The CDR3 DNA reads TGTGCCAGCAGTTACGGACTGAACACCGGGGAGCTGTTTTTT.

This clone was found a few times. The gene calls are TRBV6-4 and TRBJ2-2, with 8 bases aligning to TRBD1. The CDR3 has 14 residues. V lost 0 bases and J lost 6; bases outside the gene matches: 0. CDR1 MRHNA and CDR2 SNTAGT come from the germline V gene. DNA for the CDR3: TGTGCCAGCAGTGACTCACAGGGGGCCGGGGAGCTGTTTTTT. Protein product: CASSDSQGAGELFF.

The chain links TRBV11-2 to TRBJ2-1; 7 positions match TRBD2. The germline gives CDR1 SGHAT, CDR2 FQNNGV. J gave up 2 bases and V 4 bases, and 11 bases lay outside the gene matches. This CDR3 has 17 amino acids. The CDR3 bases are TGTGCCAGCAGCTCGGGATTGGGAGGGCCAACCTACAATGAGCAGTTCTTC. Translation: CASSSGLGGPTYNEQFF.

The J gene is TRBJ1-3, the V gene TRBV20-1; D not certain. CDR3 length: 11 amino acids. The germline V and J ends were trimmed by 5 bases and 8 bases, with 10 bases remaining between them. Germline V CDR1 and CDR2: DFQATT, SNEGSKA (reference sequence). This CDR3 reads CSAPRWYTIYF. The DNA of the CDR3 is TGCAGTGCTCCCCGGTGGTACACCATATATTTT.

The genes are TRBV6-4 and TRBJ2-3; no clear D gene. The CDR3 loop spans 15 amino acids. Per germline, CDR1 MRHNA and CDR2 SNTAGT. V gave up 5 bases and J gave up 6 bases, with 18 bases separating them. CDR3: CASSLFSGQMDTQYF. The DNA for the CDR3 is TGTGCCAGCAGTCTATTTTCGGGTCAGATGGATACGCAGTATTTT.

The rearrangement uses TRBV19 and TRBJ1-1, with D possibly TRBD1 on 5 matching bases. Trimming removed 5 bases from V and 0 bases from J, with 10 bases in between. CDR3 length equals 14 residues. Germline values: CDR1 LNHDA, CDR2 SQIVND (reference sequence). The CDR3 is CASSSGVVNTEAFF. The CDR3 DNA is TGTGCCAGTAGTTCGGGGGTTGTGAACACTGAAGCTTTCTTT.

The gene calls are TRBV5-5 and TRBJ1-1, with TRBD1 as a possible D gene (5 bases). The germline V and J ends were trimmed by 2 bases and 8 bases, with 16 bases remaining between them. The CDR3 covers 14 residues. Germline V gene sequence: CDR1 SGHKS, CDR2 YYEKEE (reference sequence). The chain's CDR3 is CASSLSPREVEAFF. The CDR3 DNA follows: TGTGCCAGCAGCTTATCCCCCAGGGAGGTGGAAGCTTTCTTT. Together with reference TRBV5-5 and TRBJ1-1, the CDR3 gives the full variable domain: DAGVTQSPTHLIKTRGQQVTLRCSPISGHKSVSWYQQVLGQGPQFIFQYYEKEERGRGNFPDRFSARQFPNYSSELNVNALLLGDSALYLCASSLSPREVEAFFGQGTRLTVV.

This clone was detected a few times. The J gene is TRBJ1-5, the V gene TRBV4-1; 12 bases map to TRBD1. Germline loops: CDR1 MGHRA, CDR2 YSYEKL. Trimming removed 0 bases from V and 2 bases from J; junction bases left unmatched: 11. The CDR3 runs 20 residues. The CDR3 sequence is CASSQEGPGQGASRNQPQHF. The CDR3 DNA sequence: TGCGCCAGCAGCCAAGAGGGACCGGGACAGGGGGCGAGTCGCAATCAGCCCCAGCATTTT.

The V gene is TRBV6-5, the J gene TRBJ2-7; 8 positions agree with TRBD2. CDR3 length equals 14 residues. Germline trimming cut 3 bases from V and 6 bases from J; bases unmatched to any gene: 7. The germline V gene encodes CDR1 MNHEY and CDR2 SVGAGI. CDR3 in DNA: TGTGCCAGCAGTTATGCCCCGGGACTAGGCGAGCAGTACTTC. Protein product: CASSYAPGLGEQYF.

This CDR3 reads CASSFGQFMNTEAFF. Written as DNA, the CDR3 is TGTGCCAGCAGTTTTGGGCAGTTCATGAACACTGAAGCTTTCTTT. The chain uses TRBV28 and TRBJ1-1; D uncertain. This CDR3 spans 15 amino acids. The V gene's germline CDR1 is MDHEN and CDR2 SYDVKM. Trimming shortened V by 3 bases and J by 0 bases, and 11 bases separated the two germline ends.

This clone was detected only a few times. The chain recombines TRBV30 with TRBJ2-7, with TRBD1 matching 8 bases. Germline V gene data show CDR1 as GTSNPN and CDR2 as SVGIG (reference sequence). This CDR3 spans 11 amino acids. The V and J ends lost 5 bases and 5 bases, in that order; junction bases with no gene match: 2. For the CDR3, the DNA is TGTGCCTGGTTGACAGGGGACGAGCAGTACTTC. Translating gives CAWLTGDEQYF.

The V call is TRBV7-8, the J call TRBJ1-2; D is undetermined. The germline V gene encodes CDR1 SGHVS and CDR2 FQNEAQ. This CDR3 region has 14 residues. The V and J ends lost 6 bases and 4 bases respectively, with 15 bases between them. The CDR3 nucleotides are TGTGCCAGCAGGCCCGAGGGTCCGTCCTATGGCTACACCTTC. Protein: CASRPEGPSYGYTF.

The rearrangement links TRBV12-5 to TRBJ1-3; 9 nucleotides agree with TRBD1. The CDR3 spans 21 residues. The germline CDR1 and CDR2 sequences are LGHNT and FRNRAP. With V trimmed by 3 bases and J by 3 bases, 21 bases remained unmatched. CDR3 sequence reads: CASGFSDGTGKVLSIGNTIYF. CDR3 DNA sequence: TGTGCTAGTGGTTTCTCCGACGGGACAGGGAAGGTATTATCGATTGGAAACACCATATATTTT.

V usage is TRBV6-4 and J usage is TRBJ2-7; D may be TRBD2 (5 bases). Germline V gene sequence: CDR1 MRHNA, CDR2 SNTAGT. CDR3 length equals 14 residues. V lost 3 bases and J lost 3, with 12 bases in between. The CDR3, as DNA: TGTGCCAGCAGTGAACGGGCGGGTCTCTACGAGCAGTACTTC. Its translation: CASSERAGLYEQYF.

The chain recombines TRBV28 with TRBJ2-7; maybe TRBD1 (5 bases). Germline V CDR1 and CDR2: MDHEN, SYDVKM. The V and J ends lost 3 bases and 2 bases respectively, with 11 bases between them. The CDR3 covers 14 residues. The CDR3 DNA sequence: TGTGCCAGCAGTTTCCTATCCAGGGCCTACGAGCAGTACTTC. This translates into CASSFLSRAYEQYF. Variable domain in full (rest from reference TRBV28 and TRBJ2-7): DVKVTQSSRYLVKRTGEKVFLECVQDMDHENMFWYRQDPGLGLRLIYFSYDVKMKEKGDIPEGYSVSREKKERFSLILESASTNQTSMYLCASSFLSRAYEQYFGPGTRLTVT.

The rearrangement joins TRBV6-5 to TRBJ1-6; 11 nucleotides line up with TRBD1. The CDR3 loop spans 15 amino acids. Germline assignment: CDR1 MNHEY and CDR2 SVGAGI. V lost 4 bases to trimming and J lost 7 bases; unmatched junction nucleotides: 3. CDR3 sequence (DNA): TGTGCCAGCAGTTGGACAGGGGGCGCGAATTCACCCCTCCACTTT. Translated: CASSWTGGANSPLHF.

This sequence joins TRBV9 and TRBJ1-3, with D possibly matching TRBD1 (6 bases). The CDR3 is 13 residues long. Between the trimmed V and J ends, which lost 3 bases and 4 bases, there was a span of 8 bases. CDR1 SGDLS and CDR2 YYNGEE come from the germline V gene. CDR3 amino acids: CASSDQGGNTIYF. The DNA of the CDR3 is TGTGCCAGCAGCGATCAGGGGGGAAACACCATATATTTT.

The rearrangement joins TRBV27 to TRBJ2-2; the D is unclear. This CDR3 is 13 amino acids long. Germline CDR1 and CDR2: MNHEY and SMNVEV (reference sequence). Trimming removed 5 bases at V and 6 bases at J, with 10 bases between. The CDR3 DNA reads TGTGCCAGCAGTAGAGTCGTCTCCGGGGAGCTGTTTTTT. As protein: CASSRVVSGELFF.

The chain employs TRBV2 and TRBJ1-2; D possibly corresponds to TRBD1 (5 bases). This CDR3 contains 15 residues. CDR1 and CDR2 from the germline V gene are SNHLY and FYNNEI. The V end was cut by 2 bases, the J end by 3 bases, with 13 bases between. This CDR3 is CASSEIAGGDYGYTF. CDR3 coding DNA: TGTGCCAGCAGTGAAATTGCAGGAGGGGACTATGGCTACACCTTC.

This chain uses TRBV15 with TRBJ2-7; no definite D call. Looked up from germline, CDR1 is LNHNV and CDR2 is YYDKDF (reference sequence). The CDR3 is 14 residues long. V shed 0 bases and J shed 0 bases, with 6 bases lying between them. CDR3 sequence: CATSREQISYEQYF. CDR3 DNA: TGTGCCACCAGCAGAGAACAGATCTCCTACGAGCAGTACTTC.

V gene TRBV5-8 combines with J gene TRBJ2-7; a weak D match, TRBD2 (6 bases). The V and J ends lost 5 bases and 5 bases respectively, with 17 bases between them. In germline, CDR1 is SGHTS, CDR2 YDEGEE. The CDR3 is 14 residues long. CDR3 loop: CASSYSGHHNEQYF. The CDR3 bases are TGTGCCAGCAGTTATAGCGGCCATCACAACGAGCAGTACTTC.

The CDR3 nucleotides are TGTGCCAGCAGTTTAGCGGGAACGCACAATGAGCAGTTCTTC. Encoded protein: CASSLAGTHNEQFF. The V gene is TRBV2, the J gene TRBJ2-1; 8 positions match TRBD2. CDR1 is SNHLY and CDR2 is FYNNEI in the germline V gene. The CDR3 extends over 14 amino acids. V trimming: 5 bases; J trimming: 5 bases; junction bases outside the gene matches: 5.

This CDR3 reads CASSGGTSGSTDTQYF. As DNA, the CDR3 is TGTGCCAGCAGTGGGGGGACTAGCGGGAGTACAGATACGCAGTATTTT. This chain links TRBV6-2 or TRBV6-3 with TRBJ2-3; 14 nucleotides align to TRBD2. CDR3 length: 16 amino acids. Germline V CDR1 and CDR2: MNHEY, SVGEGT. Unmatched junction bases numbered 4, after V lost 5 bases and J lost 3 bases.